Sequencing of this T cell receptor (beta chain) was carried out in a study of early T cells in non-severe SARS-CoV-2 infection. General study findings and limits: In VDJdb matching, anti-spike CD8 responses were favored while private and CD4 specificities went missing.

The CDR3 contains 16 residues. Between the trimmed V and J ends, which lost 6 bases and 6 bases, there was a span of 22 bases. TCRdb reprocessed the 5' RACE reads with MiXCR, giving one entry per CDR3 protein. The sample carries 80,000 to 95,000 distinct CDR3 sequences, around 15% recorded once. As for this clonotype: The antigen remains undetermined.

V gene TRBV12-3 or TRBV12-4 combines with J gene TRBJ2-3, with unresolved D. Source material: whole blood. The source is an adult who was a healthcare worker with PCR-confirmed SARS-CoV-2 infection or an uninfected control (not recorded which). CDR3 amino acids: CASSRTGPILGDTQYF. As DNA, the CDR3 is TGTGCCAGCAGCAGAACCGGGCCCATCCTTGGGGATACGCAGTATTTT.